This T cell receptor (beta chain) is from a study of CD8 T cells in ankylosing spondylitis. The trim removed 3 bases at V and 3 bases at J, leaving 5 bases unmatched. This CDR3 spans 15 amino acids. Germline V gives CDR1 SGDLS, CDR2 YYNGEE. Whole-study findings and limits: Several of the motif variants were reported before in synovial fluid and blood from reactive arthritis. Seemingly characteristic of ankylosing spondylitis blood was a TCR beta motif consisting of eight highly homologous variants. Researchers reportedly found disease-linked clones significantly enriched in matched ankylosing spondylitis synovial fluid.

5'-RACE, quantitative and with molecular barcodes, yielded the TCR beta libraries. TCRdb processed the 5' RACE reads anew with MiXCR; each CDR3 protein has one entry. The data contain 250,000 to 300,000 distinct CDR3 sequences, around 19% of them seen just once; the ten biggest clones take up around 7.8%. A word on this clonotype: Antigen specificity is unknown.

The TCR comes from a male donor with ankylosing spondylitis or in good health (not recorded which). Sequencing was performed on blood, either unsorted or a sorted T cell fraction (not recorded which). The chain combines TRBV9 with TRBJ2-3; TRBD1 matches at 9 bases. CDR3 region: CASSATGGATDTQYF. For the CDR3, the DNA is TGTGCCAGCAGCGCGACAGGGGGAGCGACAGATACGCAGTATTTT.